This T cell receptor (beta chain) was obtained from a study of cytomegalovirus exposure and HLA in healthy donors. As for the study in general: Most genotyped donors, 75% to 85% of 350 to 500, had Caucasian-associated genetic ancestry. Study conclusions and caveats: Common viral pathogens seemed, in a later analysis, to connect with several of the most significant clusters.

Trimming at V came to 3 bases and at J to 5 bases, leaving 9 bases not matched to a gene. This CDR3 has 16 amino acids. In germline, CDR1 is LNHDA, CDR2 SQIVND (reference sequence). Amplification used 60 Vbeta primers and 13 Jbeta primers. Sequencing was performed with immunoSEQ multiplex PCR; in TCRdb, only in-frame clones are kept and a portion is missing. The sample holds some 96,000 clones. As for this clone: Its antigen is currently unknown.

This sequence originates from a woman in her twenties or thirties in good health and CMV-seronegative. The chain joins TRBV19 to TRBJ1-5, with TRBD1 matching over 8 bases. The sample was PBMCs. The CDR3 loop is CASSMSLQGGYQPQHF. The DNA for the CDR3 is TGTGCCAGTAGTATGTCCCTACAGGGGGGATATCAGCCCCAGCATTTT.